This note documents a single T cell receptor beta chain sequence. Here immunoSEQ multiplex PCR was the method, and the copy in TCRdb shows in-frame clones only, minus some. The sample lists about 240,000 clones; about 86% were seen once. The sample comes from a study of blood T cell repertoires in COVID-19. The CDR3 totals 11 residues. Germline V lookup: CDR1 WNHNN, CDR2 SYGVQD (reference sequence). Trimming cost V 7 bases and J 4 bases, with 5 bases left between them. This receptor was obtained from a middle-aged woman with acute COVID-19. The sample consisted of PBMCs or T cells enriched from blood (not recorded which). This chain uses TRBV10-1 with TRBJ2-1, with D unresolved. CDR3 protein: CASTEYNEQFF. CDR3 bases: TGCGCCAGCACCGAGTACAATGAGCAGTTCTTC.